The clone carrying this TCR beta chain was observed a few times. Its antigen is not identified. The entry originates in a study of beta chain features in type 1 diabetes. Each sorted population was over 98% pure. The germline CDR1 and CDR2 sequences are MDHEN and SYDVKM. The CDR3 is 17 amino acids. J was trimmed by 6 bases and V by 3 bases; bases with no gene match: 14. Reverse transcribing all isolated RNA meant expressed TCRB transcripts were sequenced. Sequenced by immunoSEQ multiplex PCR; TCRdb stores in-frame clones only, minus some. Among approximately 130,000 clones, approximately 15% were seen once, and the ten largest hold roughly 2.6%. Whole-study findings and limits: People with Type 1 diabetes carried modestly yet significantly shorter TCRB CDR3s in all four CD4+ subsets. TCRB rearrangement may or may not be influenced by HLA type; here this remained unresolved. Cells with high TCR expression could be over-represented when cDNA is sequenced.

This sequence was found in a man aged 18 to 30 with type 1 diabetes. The sequencing input was central memory CD4+ T cells from blood. This chain uses TRBV28 with TRBJ2-3, with 8 bases matching TRBD1. The CDR3 is CASSFEGWTGPGDTQYF. The CDR3 coding sequence is TGTGCCAGCAGTTTTGAGGGATGGACAGGGCCTGGGGATACGCAGTATTTT.